This TCR beta chain was retrieved from a study of T cells in Graves' hyperthyroidism and ophthalmopathy. Overall study: Initial diagnosis, before any treatment, was when peripheral blood was collected. Whole-study results and caveats: Model-based prediction identified ophthalmopathy a median about 6.8 months prior to its onset.

This clonotype was detected only a few times. Its specificity is not known. J gave up 2 bases and V 3 bases, and 4 bases lay outside the gene matches. CDR1 MGHRA and CDR2 YSYEKL come from the germline V gene. The CDR3 runs to 15 residues. RNA transcripts provided the source from which TCR beta CDR3 regions were amplified. The TCR CDR3 was amplified in a first-round RT-PCR using the HTBI primer set. TCRdb called the multiplex PCR reads again in MiXCR, with one record for every CDR3 protein. The sample holds about 380,000 distinct CDR3 sequences, approximately 15% seen once. The blood sample was taken at first hyperthyroidism diagnosis, before any ophthalmopathy symptoms. It was approximately 9.4 ml of fresh peripheral blood that supplied the PBMCs.

The origin of this receptor is a man aged 25-45 years with Graves' hyperthyroidism that later progressed to Graves' ophthalmopathy. This chain connects TRBV4-1 to TRBJ2-3, with TRBD2 matching over 8 bases. The specimen sequenced was blood. This chain's CDR3 is CASSHLLAATDTQYF. CDR3 nucleotide sequence: TGCGCCAGCAGCCACCTACTAGCGGCCACAGATACGCAGTATTTT.